This T cell receptor (beta chain) comes out of a study of identical twins. Study-wide findings and caveats: Twin-shared out-of-frame alpha sequences were enriched for low generation probability.

Every one of the donors was a healthy Caucasian. MiXCR was run by TCRdb on the 5' RACE reads, yielding one entry per CDR3 protein. The table lists under 900,000 distinct CDR3 sequences, about 12% of them singletons. The V end was cut by 3 bases, the J end by 2 bases, with 11 bases between. The CDR3 has 14 residues. In germline, CDR1 is ENHRY, CDR2 SYGVKD. Comment on this clonotype: Its specificity is not known.

These records were also assigned to another study, of yellow fever vaccine responses in identical twins. That paper states: Vaccine-induced T cell responses in twins were reportedly observed to appear partly convergent, partly personalized.

What was sequenced was PBMCs. The rearrangement joins TRBV10-3 to TRBJ2-7; D unclear. The source of this sequence is a young woman in good health. Here the CDR3 reads CAISDGKLAYEQYF. CDR3 DNA sequence: TGTGCCATCAGTGATGGGAAGTTAGCCTACGAGCAGTACTTC.